This paragraph covers one TCR beta chain sequence. Treatment meaning: oral pan-JAK inhibitor, 5-10 mg twice daily. Alopecia areata patients provided lesional scalp punch biopsies and peripheral blood, both collected for the study. T lymphocytes (CD4+ and CD8+) were sorted from PBMCs. RNA was isolated and reverse transcribed to cDNA, the sequencing template. Sequencing used immunoSEQ multiplex PCR; TCRdb keeps in-frame clones, though not all of them. The data contain 150,000 to 200,000 clones, approximately 61% of them singletons. These data come from a study of CD8+ T cells in alopecia areata. Study summary: Oral tofacitinib, 5 to 10 mg twice daily, was given in an open-label trial. The share of scalp area affected provided the severity score for treated patients.

Germline assignment: CDR1 GTSNPN and CDR2 SVGIG (reference sequence). This CDR3 is built from 12 residues. V lost 2 bases and J lost 0, with 4 bases in between. Sequences were derived from CD4+ T cells sorted from blood, sampled at week 24, from a patient treated with tofacitinib. The clonotype originates from a human donor with alopecia areata. The chain has TRBV30 and TRBJ1-1; no definite D call. For the CDR3, the DNA is TGTGCCTGGAGTTACTTGAACACTGAAGCTTTCTTT. Translation gives CAWSYLNTEAFF.